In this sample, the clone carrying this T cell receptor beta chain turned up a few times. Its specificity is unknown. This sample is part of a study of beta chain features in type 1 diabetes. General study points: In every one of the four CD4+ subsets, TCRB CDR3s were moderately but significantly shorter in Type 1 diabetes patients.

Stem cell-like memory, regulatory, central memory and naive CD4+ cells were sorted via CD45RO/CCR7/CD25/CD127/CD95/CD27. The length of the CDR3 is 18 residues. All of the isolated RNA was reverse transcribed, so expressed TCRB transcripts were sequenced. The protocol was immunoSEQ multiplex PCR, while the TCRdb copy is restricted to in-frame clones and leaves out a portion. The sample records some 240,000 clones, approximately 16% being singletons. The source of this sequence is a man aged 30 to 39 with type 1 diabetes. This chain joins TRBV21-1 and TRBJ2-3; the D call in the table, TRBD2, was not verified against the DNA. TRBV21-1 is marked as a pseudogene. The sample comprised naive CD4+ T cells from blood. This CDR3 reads CASSKPGLDGLSTDTQYF. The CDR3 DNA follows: TGTGCCAGCAGCAAACCCGGCCTAGACGGGTTAAGCACAGATACGCAGTATTTT.